This T cell receptor (beta chain) comes out of a study of blood T cell repertoires in COVID-19. Sequenced by immunoSEQ multiplex PCR; TCRdb stores in-frame clones only, minus some. The data contain about 230,000 clones, roughly 80% of them seen just once; the ten biggest clones take up 15% to 20%. This CDR3 has 14 residues. V was shortened by 0 bases and J by 6 bases, with 9 bases between the two germline ends. Germline loops: CDR1 SGHRS, CDR2 YFSETQ. The chain has TRBV5-1 and TRBJ2-2; D not certain. The material sequenced was peripheral blood. This clonotype was sampled from a woman of 80 years or more with active or convalescent COVID-19. The CDR3 reads CASSLGQIAGELFF. CDR3 DNA: TGCGCCAGCAGCTTGGGACAAATCGCCGGGGAGCTGTTTTTT.